This TCR beta chain was profiled in a study of vaccination and CD4 T cells after COVID-19 (dated 2022 in TCRdb). Describing the broader study: Convalescent patients had a positive SARS-CoV-2 result on nasal swab PCR, and of these patients, nine had mild disease and one had severe disease. The convalescent cohort comprised six males and four females, including two Hispanic individuals, seven Caucasians, two Asians and one multiracial person. Participants got two doses of the Pfizer-BioNTech BNT162b2 vaccine (n=8) or two doses of the Moderna mRNA-1273 vaccine (n=2). Post-COVID blood samples from convalescent patients were collected a median of about 100 days after diagnosis, with a range of 35 to 161 days. The time from the second vaccine dose to post-vaccine blood sampling had a median of roughly 70 days and ranged from about 14 to 250 days. The cultures were stimulated with overlapping spike peptide pools from SARS-CoV-2 and from the common cold coronaviruses HCoV-NL63, HCoV-OC43 and HCoV-229E. Control cultures received a CEFX viral epitope pool as the positive control, an HIV-1 Nef peptide pool as the negative control, or no peptide. The spike-specific CD4+ TCR repertoire was compared before and after mRNA vaccination in about nine COVID-19 convalescent patients and several infection-naive healthy vaccine recipients.

General study outcomes and caveats: In convalescent patients, a median around 89% of post-vaccine SARS-CoV-2-reactive clones were detected only after vaccination, suggesting vaccine-specific priming. The median count of SARS-CoV-2-reactive clonotypes went up from roughly 21 after infection to about 41 after vaccination, although the change was not significant. Only a relatively small number of convalescent patients were included in the study, and early timepoints following natural infection were not analyzed. Nearly all vaccine-specific clones in convalescent patients (304 of 307) were mono-reactive for SARS-CoV-2 spike rather than cross-reactive with common cold coronaviruses.

Worth noting for this clonotype: Its antigen remains unidentified. Base qualities are not recorded, but no much larger clone differs from it by a single base.

In the germline V gene, CDR1 corresponds to SGHRS and CDR2 to YFSETQ. Between the V and J ends, shortened by 4 bases and 6 bases respectively, the junction contains 13 bases. The CDR3 sequence holds 13 residues, the cysteine and phenylalanine included. Only the CDR3 DNA is retained, 39 bases long and in frame from the first base. The intended sense of this specimen's treatment or condition label: approximately 9-day PBMC culture with coronavirus spike peptide pools or control peptides (ViraFEST assay). The ViraFEST assay, used in the study, expanded antigen-specific T cells with peptide pools and then identified the expanded clonotypes through TCR sequencing. Positive SARS-CoV-2 PCR tests in the convalescent patients dated from March to December 2020, before Alpha, Beta and Delta variants emerged in the United States. Over 1.5 million PBMCs per well were cultured in IMDM with roughly 5% human AB serum and 8.5 to 10 IU/ml IL-2, plus 10 ug/ml peptide pools. Half of the culture medium was replaced with fresh IL-2-containing medium on days 3 and 7. After ten to eleven days of culture, CD4+ T cells were isolated by negative selection using the EasySep CD4+ T cell isolation kit. Ficoll-Paque Plus gradient centrifugation was used to isolate PBMCs from whole blood, and the isolated PBMCs were then either used fresh or cryopreserved at -140C. In general, triplicate wells were set up for every culture condition.

The library was produced with PCR. DNA from cultured CD4+ T cells was subjected to TCR sequencing with the Oncomine TCR Beta short-read assay at the Johns Hopkins FTIC core. Genomic DNA was extracted from the cultured CD4+ T cells with the QIAamp micro DNA kit. The Oncomine TCR Beta libraries from cultured CD4+ T cells were pooled using unique dual indexes and then sequenced on an Illumina iSeq 100. For the original study's pipeline: Non-productive sequences were removed, and CDR3s not starting with C, not ending with F or W, or shorter than 7 amino acids were discarded. The MANAFEST web application was used to identify antigen-specific clonotypes by comparing peptide-stimulated wells against reference wells and other culture wells. Positive clones required FDR below 0.05, an odds ratio above 5, and productive frequency above 0.1% in at least two of three replicate wells. Cross-reactive clonotypes were defined as significantly expanded in both SARS-CoV-2 spike wells and at least one common cold coronavirus spike condition. CDR3 homology was assessed with Levenshtein distances (stringdist) and unrooted phylogenetic trees (ape) in R version 3.6.1. The public reads were reanalyzed by TCRdb: fastp trimming at Q25, MiXCR alignment, in-frame beta chains only. For every CDR3 protein sequence, its rows merge into one entry that carries the most common genes and DNA. These V and J calls rely on TCRdb rather than the paper's analysis. This sample gives over 10,000 distinct CDR3 sequences in total; roughly two fifths of them show up just once. The top ten clonotypes cover under 20% of the sample.

The sample taken for sequencing was cultured CD4+ T cells from blood. The TCR sequence derives from a human donor with COVID-19. The chain was built from TRBV5-1 and TRBJ1-2; too little of a D gene remains to name it. The nucleotides are TGCGCCAGCAGCCCGGGAGATTGGGATGGCTACACCTTC. Its translation reads: CASSPGDWDGYTF.